What follows are 30 T cell receptor beta chains derived from one specimen sequenced in a study of blood T cell repertoires in COVID-19. Profiling relied on immunoSEQ multiplex PCR, and the TCRdb table lists in-frame clones only, not all of them. The data hold 100,000 or so clones, with roughly 80% observed a single time. The specimen sequenced was peripheral blood. These receptor sequences come from a human donor in a cohort sampled during active COVID-19.

This clone was counted a single time. The chain recombines TRBV6-1 with TRBJ2-7; the match to TRBD2 covers 12 bases. CDR1 and CDR2 from the germline V gene are MNHNS and SASEGT. J lost 0 bases, V lost 1 base, and 10 bases had no gene match. The CDR3 runs 19 residues. Here the CDR3 reads CASSEVRTSGTMASYEQYF. CDR3 coding DNA: TGTGCCAGCAGTGAAGTAAGGACTAGCGGGACAATGGCCTCCTACGAGCAGTACTTC.

Turning to this clone: A junction boundary mismatches the germline segment, possibly from a read error. The rearrangement joins TRBV7-7 to TRBJ2-2; a weak D match, TRBD2 (5 bases). The CDR3 is 18 amino acids. Per germline, CDR1 SSHAT and CDR2 FNYEAQ (reference sequence). CDR3: CASSLETRPSRGTGELFF. In DNA form, the CDR3 reads TGTGCTAGCAGCTTGGAGACAAGGCCCTCACGAGGGACCGGGGAGCTGTTTTTT.

The CDR3 region has the DNA TGTGCCAGTAGTTCATCACAGGGGGCGCGAGGCCGTGGCTACACCTTC. Translated, it gives CASSSSQGARGRGYTF. V is TRBV19 and J is TRBJ1-2; 9 bases line up with TRBD1. This CDR3 is built from 16 residues. Trimming at V came to 5 bases and at J to 7 bases, leaving 14 bases not matched to a gene. In germline, CDR1 is LNHDA, CDR2 SQIVND (reference sequence).

This sequence joins TRBV5-1 and TRBJ2-5; TRBD2 might be the D (6 bases). The CDR3 length is 15 residues. Per germline, CDR1 SGHRS and CDR2 YFSETQ. Trimming pared 1 base from V and 2 bases from J, leaving 12 bases between. In DNA form, the CDR3 reads TGCGCCAGCAGCTTGTCAGTTGCGGGACAAGAGACCCAGTACTTC. It translates to CASSLSVAGQETQYF.

A few counts support this clone. V and J are TRBV5-8 and TRBJ2-2, with 13 bases fitting TRBD2. Germline trimming cut 0 bases from V and 5 bases from J; bases unmatched to any gene: 10. Germline V lookup: CDR1 SGHTS, CDR2 YDEGEE. This CDR3 contains 19 residues. DNA of the CDR3: TGTGCCAGCAGCTTGGTTCTAGGACTAGCGGGAGACGGGACCGGGGAGCTGTTTTTT. Protein product: CASSLVLGLAGDGTGELFF.

The chain combines TRBV2 with TRBJ1-5; 8 bases fit TRBD1. The CDR3 covers 12 residues. After removal of 7 bases from V and 7 bases from J, the junction contained 3 bases not matched to a gene. Germline V CDR1 and CDR2: SNHLY, FYNNEI. CDR3 amino acids: CASTQGAQPQHF. The CDR3 bases are TGTGCCAGCACCCAGGGGGCGCAGCCCCAGCATTTT.

The chain is built from TRBV5-4 and TRBJ2-7; D is perhaps TRBD2 (7 bases). Trimming shortened V by 5 bases and J by 2 bases, and 20 bases separated the two germline ends. The CDR3 sequence is 16 residues long. Germline V gene data show CDR1 as SGHNT and CDR2 as YYREEE (reference sequence). The CDR3 DNA reads TGTGCCAGCAGGCACGGAGGGGGAGGGCCCGCCTACGAGCAGTACTTC. Translated, it gives CASRHGGGGPAYEQYF.

The table lists this clone with a few counts. Mismatch with germline at one junction end may stem from a read error. The chain recombines TRBV30 with TRBJ2-7; the D gene is possibly TRBD1 (5 bases). The length of the CDR3 is 12 residues. Germline loops: CDR1 GTSNPN, CDR2 SVGIG (reference sequence). The CDR3 protein is CAWSAASDKRLF. CDR3 nucleotide sequence: TGTGCCTGGAGTGCTGCCTCGGACAAGCGCCTCTTC.

The chain combines TRBV28 with TRBJ1-3; 8 bases match TRBD1. Losses at the gene ends were 3 bases for V and 2 bases for J; bases not matched to a gene: 3. The V gene's germline CDR1 is MDHEN and CDR2 SYDVKM. This CDR3 contains 15 residues. CDR3 sequence: CASSLGQETGNTIYF. DNA of the CDR3: TGTGCCAGCAGTTTGGGACAGGAAACTGGAAACACCATATATTTT. Drawing the rest from reference TRBV28 and TRBJ1-3, the complete variable domain is DVKVTQSSRYLVKRTGEKVFLECVQDMDHENMFWYRQDPGLGLRLIYFSYDVKMKEKGDIPEGYSVSREKKERFSLILESASTNQTSMYLCASSLGQETGNTIYFGEGSWLTVV.

This sequence joins TRBV7-2 and TRBJ1-2; possibly TRBD1 for D (5 bases). The germline CDR1 and CDR2 sequences are SGHTA and FQGNSA. Trimming shortened V by 0 bases and J by 3 bases, and 8 bases separated the two germline ends. This CDR3 has 14 residues. CDR3: CASSLAKGDYGYTF. Written as DNA, the CDR3 is TGTGCCAGCAGCTTAGCGAAAGGGGACTATGGCTACACCTTC.

The V gene is TRBV7-9, the J gene TRBJ2-7; TRBD2 aligns across 7 bases. CDR1 and CDR2 (germline): SEHNR, FQNEAQ (reference sequence). CDR3 length: 12 amino acids. Trimming cost V 5 bases and J 4 bases; bases outside gene matches: 2. CDR3 sequence (DNA): TGTGCCAGCAGCACTAGCGAATACGAGCAGTACTTC. Protein sequence: CASSTSEYEQYF.

The genes are TRBV24-1 and TRBJ2-3, with 8 nucleotides matching TRBD1. CDR3 size: 19 residues. From germline, CDR1 is KGHDR and CDR2 SFDVKD. The J segment lost 2 bases and the V segment lost 0 bases, leaving 12 bases of the junction unmatched. The CDR3 loop is CATSDLGRTGSSITDTQYF. In DNA form, the CDR3 reads TGTGCCACCAGTGATTTGGGACGGACAGGGAGTTCTATCACAGATACGCAGTATTTT.

The chain employs TRBV5-1 and TRBJ2-1, with 7 bases that match TRBD2. The trim removed 1 base at V and 3 bases at J, leaving 1 base unmatched. Looked up from germline, CDR1 is SGHRS and CDR2 is YFSETQ. CDR3 length: 14 amino acids. The CDR3 sequence: CASSLPGGYNEQFF. The CDR3 DNA follows: TGCGCCAGCAGCTTGCCGGGGGGCTACAATGAGCAGTTCTTC.

CDR3 amino acids: CASSHKLGKETQYF. The CDR3 DNA sequence: TGTGCCAGCAGCCATAAACTAGGAAAAGAGACCCAGTACTTC. The chain has TRBV3-1 (or the pseudogene TRBV3-2) and TRBJ2-5, with a weak D call TRBD2 (5 bases). Germline-derived CDR1 and CDR2 are LGHDT and YNNKEL (reference sequence). V was clipped by 3 bases and J by 3 bases, with 11 bases between them. This CDR3 region has 14 residues.

The rearrangement uses TRBV2 and TRBJ2-5, with TRBD2 matching over 11 bases. V lost 5 bases, J lost 5 bases, and 10 bases stayed unmatched. The CDR3 is 16 amino acids. Germline values: CDR1 SNHLY, CDR2 FYNNEI. CDR3 bases: TGTGCCAGCAGTAGAAATAGCGGGAGGGCTGGGGAGACCCAGTACTTC. This codes for CASSRNSGRAGETQYF.

V and J are TRBV18 and TRBJ2-3, with 14 bases identical to TRBD2. The germline V gene has CDR1 KGHSH and CDR2 LQKENI. The CDR3 consists of 16 residues. After removal of 3 bases from V and 4 bases from J, the junction contained 3 bases not matched to a gene. The CDR3 DNA reads as TGTGCCAGCTCACCCGGGACTAGCGGGAGTGCAGATACGCAGTATTTT. This encodes CASSPGTSGSADTQYF.

The chain combines TRBV7-2 with TRBJ1-2; TRBD1 might be the D (5 bases). This CDR3 comprises 14 residues. The V gene's germline CDR1 is SGHTA and CDR2 FQGNSA. V shed 6 bases and J shed 7 bases, with 18 bases lying between them. CDR3 DNA: TGTGCCAGCAGTCTCATACGGGGGGAGGCTGGCTACACCTTC. Amino acid sequence: CASSLIRGEAGYTF.

The chain has TRBV3-1 (or the pseudogene TRBV3-2) and TRBJ2-7; possible D gene TRBD2, 5 bases. CDR1 and CDR2 from the germline V gene are LGHDT and YNNKEL (reference sequence). The CDR3 is 15 amino acids. V was shortened by 0 bases and J by 0 bases, with 9 bases between the two germline ends. Here the CDR3 DNA reads TGTGCCAGCAGCCAAGATGGGAGCAGCTCCTACGAGCAGTACTTC. This sequence encodes CASSQDGSSSYEQYF.

There are a few counts of this clone. This chain joins TRBV10-1 and TRBJ1-5; D not resolved. Germline V gene data show CDR1 as WNHNN and CDR2 as SYGVQD (reference sequence). This CDR3 is 16 amino acids long. Trimming took 3 bases from V and 3 from J, leaving 15 bases between them. The CDR3, as DNA: TGCGCCAGCAGTGACGGCAGGCGCGGGAACAATCAGCCCCAGCATTTT. It yields the protein CASSDGRRGNNQPQHF.

Turning to this clone: The junction shows a germline mismatch at one end, possibly a read error. This chain uses TRBV7-7 with TRBJ2-1; D remains unclear. The CDR3 sequence is 16 residues long. Germline CDR1 reads SSHAT; CDR2 reads FNYEAQ (reference sequence). CDR3 in DNA: TGTGCTAGCAGCCCCCTTGAGGTCCGGTCCTACAATGAGCAGTTCTTC. Residues: CASSPLEVRSYNEQFF.

The chain has TRBV7-2 and TRBJ2-3, with 11 bases that match TRBD2. The CDR3 is made up of 17 amino acids. The germline V gene encodes CDR1 SGHTA and CDR2 FQGNSA. The trim removed 1 base at V and 6 bases at J, leaving 9 bases unmatched. CDR3 bases: TGTGCCAGCAGCTTAGGGGCCTTAGCGGGAGGGCAGGATACGCAGTATTTT. It yields the protein CASSLGALAGGQDTQYF.

The CDR3 DNA reads TGTGCCAGCAGGCCGGGACAGGGCTACAATGAGCAGTTCTTC. Translating it yields CASRPGQGYNEQFF. The chain carries TRBV7-8 and TRBJ2-1; 9 positions match TRBD1. CDR3 size: 14 residues. Per germline, CDR1 SGHVS and CDR2 FQNEAQ. The V segment lost 6 bases and the J segment 3 bases; nucleotides outside the gene matches: 3.

The chain has TRBV18 and TRBJ2-2; 8 bases align to TRBD1. Per germline, CDR1 KGHSH and CDR2 LQKENI. V gave up 4 bases and J gave up 0 bases; unmatched junction bases: 13. The CDR3 sequence is 19 residues long. The chain's CDR3 is CASSRSILGQASNTGELFF. The CDR3 DNA follows: TGTGCCAGCTCACGTTCGATTCTGGGACAGGCATCGAACACCGGGGAGCTGTTTTTT.

V usage is TRBV7-8 and J usage is TRBJ2-3; D is unresolved. The germline V and J ends were trimmed by 5 bases and 4 bases, with 10 bases remaining between them. The CDR3 runs 13 residues. The V gene's germline CDR1 is SGHVS and CDR2 FQNEAQ. The CDR3 here is CASSSNRADTQYF. The CDR3 DNA sequence: TGTGCCAGCAGCAGCAACAGAGCAGATACGCAGTATTTT.

The chain recombines TRBV18 with TRBJ2-7, with 7 bases that match TRBD1. The CDR3 contains 14 residues. J was trimmed by 3 bases and V by 6 bases; bases with no gene match: 8. CDR1 and CDR2 from the germline V gene are KGHSH and LQKENI. The CDR3 spells CASSPARGRYEQYF. CDR3 DNA sequence: TGTGCCAGCTCCCCTGCAAGGGGGCGCTACGAGCAGTACTTC.

In its sample, this clone was seen a few times. This chain connects TRBV4-3 to TRBJ2-3; 11 nucleotides agree with TRBD2. Germline V lookup: CDR1 LGHNA, CDR2 YSLEER. With V trimmed by 0 bases and J by 3 bases, 5 bases remained unmatched. The CDR3 extends over 17 amino acids. The DNA of the CDR3 is TGCGCCAGCAGCCAAGACCGACTAGCGGGAAATACAGATACGCAGTATTTT. This gives the protein CASSQDRLAGNTDTQYF.

V usage is TRBV6-4 and J usage is TRBJ2-5; possibly TRBD2 for D (6 bases). V was pared by 6 bases and J by 5 bases, with 13 bases between. The V gene's germline CDR1 is MRHNA and CDR2 SNTAGT. This CDR3 is built from 13 residues. This CDR3 is CASRLALRETQYF. CDR3 sequence (DNA): TGTGCCAGCAGGCTAGCGCTGAGGGAGACCCAGTACTTC.

This chain uses TRBV5-8 with TRBJ1-1; 8 nucleotides align to TRBD1. CDR3 length: 16 amino acids. CDR1 and CDR2 from the germline V gene are SGHTS and YDEGEE. V dropped 5 bases and J dropped 2; count of bases not matched to a gene: 11. This CDR3 reads CASRTRRQGTNTEAFF. In DNA form, the CDR3 reads TGTGCCAGCAGGACCCGCCGACAGGGGACAAACACTGAAGCTTTCTTT.

This chain connects TRBV18 to TRBJ2-3, with 9 nucleotides matching TRBD2. Germline assignment: CDR1 KGHSH and CDR2 LQKENI. The CDR3 runs 15 residues. J gave up 4 bases and V 2 bases, and 4 bases lay outside the gene matches. The CDR3 bases are TGTGCCAGCTCACCAACAGCGGGAGGTTCAGATACGCAGTATTTT. Protein product: CASSPTAGGSDTQYF.

This clone occurred a few times. J is TRBJ2-1 and V is TRBV6-5; TRBD2 aligns across 10 bases. CDR3 length: 15 amino acids. Germline CDR1 is MNHEY and CDR2 is SVGAGI. The V segment lost 0 bases and the J segment 6 bases; nucleotides outside the gene matches: 2. The CDR3: CASSYSAGGPNEQFF. CDR3 in DNA: TGTGCCAGCAGTTACTCAGCGGGAGGGCCCAATGAGCAGTTCTTC.